These 27 T cell receptor beta chains originate from one sample sequenced in a study of identical twins. TCRdb reprocessed the 5' RACE reads via MiXCR and lists one record per CDR3 protein. Of around 300,000 distinct CDR3 sequences detected, under 9.5% appear once; the ten largest clones hold roughly 2.1%. These same records also appear under a second study, on yellow fever vaccine responses in identical twins.

Sequencing was carried out using memory (CD45RO+) T cells sorted from blood. The receptors were sampled from a woman aged 18-29 years in good health.

This clonotype was detected ten times or more. CDR3 in amino acids: CASSLGYGPTDTQYF. CDR3 in DNA: TGTGCCAGCAGCTTAGGCTACGGGCCCACAGATACGCAGTATTTT. This chain joins TRBV7-8 and TRBJ2-3; D is unresolved. V dropped 1 base and J dropped 2 bases, with 10 bases sitting between them. CDR1 is SGHVS, CDR2 FQNEAQ, per germline. The CDR3 covers 15 residues.

CDR3: CASSATKGEAFF. The CDR3 DNA sequence: TGTGCCAGCAGCGCTACCAAGGGTGAAGCTTTCTTT. The chain carries TRBV9 and TRBJ1-1; D gene unclear. V dropped 3 bases and J dropped 7 bases, with 10 bases sitting between them. The germline gives CDR1 SGDLS, CDR2 YYNGEE. There are 12 residues in the CDR3.

The chain carries TRBV28 and TRBJ2-7; TRBD1 matches 8 bases. The CDR3 has 15 residues. With 6 bases clipped from V and 4 bases from J, the junction kept 11 bases outside the gene matches. Per the germline V gene, CDR1 is MDHEN and CDR2 is SYDVKM. CDR3 sequence reads: CASSPGTGYVYEQYV. The CDR3 DNA is TGTGCCAGCAGCCCCGGGACAGGATATGTGTACGAGCAGTACGTC.

This chain joins TRBV19 and TRBJ2-1, with D possibly being TRBD1 or TRBD2 (5 bases each). The CDR3 spans 13 residues. V lost 0 bases to trimming and J lost 10 bases, with 10 bases between them. Germline V CDR1 and CDR2: LNHDA, SQIVND (reference sequence). The CDR3 here is CASSIEGVWEQFF. In nucleotides, the CDR3 is TGTGCCAGTAGTATAGAGGGGGTTTGGGAGCAGTTCTTC.

A few counts support this clonotype. The chain links TRBV4-2 to TRBJ1-2; D might be TRBD1 (5 bases). The V end was cut by 1 base, the J end by 0 bases, with 9 bases between. This CDR3 comprises 15 residues. The germline gives CDR1 LGHNA, CDR2 YNFKEQ. The CDR3 coding sequence is TGTGCCAGCAGCCAAGTGCAGGGACCTAACTATGGCTACACCTTC. Protein: CASSQVQGPNYGYTF.

The table lists this clonotype with a few counts. The CDR3 loop is CASSPGTSGMNEQFF. Written as DNA, the CDR3 is TGTGCCAGCAGCCCCGGGACTAGCGGGATGAATGAGCAGTTCTTC. The chain carries TRBV7-7 and TRBJ2-1; TRBD2 matches at 13 bases. J was trimmed by 7 bases and V by 5 bases; bases with no gene match: 5. This CDR3 is 15 amino acids long. Germline-derived CDR1 and CDR2 are SSHAT and FNYEAQ (reference sequence).

This clonotype has only a few counts. V and J are TRBV3-1 and TRBJ1-3; 9 bases agree with TRBD1. V was pared by 9 bases and J by 8 bases, with 5 bases of the junction left unmatched. In germline, CDR1 is LGHDT, CDR2 YNNKEL (reference sequence). The length of the CDR3 is 12 residues. The CDR3 sequence is CASQTGGHTIYF. CDR3 nucleotides: TGTGCCAGTCAGACAGGGGGACACACCATATATTTT.

The chain couples TRBV12-3 or TRBV12-4 to TRBJ1-2, with 7 bases that match TRBD1. This CDR3 has 13 amino acids. Unmatched junction bases numbered 7, after V lost 6 bases and J lost 6 bases. In DNA, the CDR3 is TGTGCCAGCAGCCCCGACAGGGCTGATGGCTACACCTTC. It yields the protein CASSPDRADGYTF.

This clonotype was counted at least ten times. This chain links TRBV20-1 with TRBJ2-5; weak D call: TRBD2 (5 bases). The germline V and J ends were trimmed by 5 bases and 4 bases, with 14 bases remaining between them. Germline-derived CDR1 and CDR2 are DFQATT and SNEGSKA (reference sequence). The CDR3 consists of 13 residues. CDR3 sequence: CSAQRFSGETQYF. The CDR3 DNA sequence: TGCAGTGCTCAGCGGTTCTCTGGAGAGACCCAGTACTTC.

The rearrangement uses TRBV11-2 and TRBJ2-5; no firm D call. V lost 5 bases and J lost 5, with 12 bases in between. This CDR3 contains 13 residues. Germline V lookup: CDR1 SGHAT, CDR2 FQNNGV. The CDR3 DNA reads TGTGCCAGCAGCCTCTATAAGGCGGAGACCCAGTACTTC. Its protein product is CASSLYKAETQYF.

This clonotype appeared a few times. The genes are TRBV25-1 and TRBJ1-1; D is possibly TRBD1 (6 bases). V shed 6 bases and J shed 1 base, with 15 bases lying between them. From germline, CDR1 is MGHDK and CDR2 SYGVNS. The CDR3 contains 15 residues. The CDR3 is CASRRGASWNTEAFF. CDR3 nucleotides: TGTGCCAGCAGGAGGGGGGCGTCGTGGAACACTGAAGCTTTCTTT.

This clonotype appeared many times. CDR3 coding DNA: TGTGCCAGCAGACAAGACAGTTTAGCTAACTATGGCTACACCTTC. Protein product: CASRQDSLANYGYTF. V gene TRBV12-3 or TRBV12-4 combines with J gene TRBJ1-2; maybe TRBD1 (5 bases). The CDR3 contains 15 residues. Between the trimmed V and J ends, which lost 6 bases and 0 bases, there was a span of 14 bases.

The rearrangement links TRBV24-1 to TRBJ1-2, with 10 positions matching TRBD1. The length of the CDR3 is 15 residues. With 10 bases clipped from V and 3 bases from J, the junction kept 10 bases outside the gene matches. Germline V gene data show CDR1 as KGHDR and CDR2 as SFDVKD. The CDR3 loop is CATSDPGTGDYGYTF. In DNA, the CDR3 is TGTGCCACAAGCGATCCCGGGACAGGGGACTATGGCTACACCTTC.

The chain recombines TRBV5-1 with TRBJ2-2; D is ambiguous. The CDR3 is 14 amino acids. V was trimmed by 6 bases and J by 5 bases, leaving 14 bases between them. Germline V gene sequence: CDR1 SGHRS, CDR2 YFSETQ. The CDR3 region has the DNA TGCGCCAGCAACTTCAATCTTGGGACCGGGGAGCTGTTTTTT. Translated, it gives CASNFNLGTGELFF. Drawing the rest from reference TRBV5-1 and TRBJ2-2, the complete variable domain is KAGVTQTPRYLIKTRGQQVTLSCSPISGHRSVSWYQQTPGQGLQFLFEYFSETQRNKGNFPGRFSGRQFSNSRSEMNVSTLELGDSALYLCASNFNLGTGELFFGEGSRLTVL.

This clonotype was found many times. J is TRBJ2-6 and V is TRBV12-3 or TRBV12-4; D is unresolved. CDR3 length: 15 residues. V was clipped by 4 bases and J by 4 bases, with 11 bases between them. The CDR3 spells CASSSWGTGANVLTF. The CDR3 DNA reads as TGTGCCAGCAGTTCCTGGGGTACCGGGGCCAACGTCCTGACTTTC.

This clonotype showed up many times. V is TRBV6-1 and J is TRBJ1-3, with 8 bases fitting TRBD1. Germline-derived CDR1 and CDR2 are MNHNS and SASEGT. V shed 3 bases, J shed 0 bases, and the junction held 19 bases outside the gene matches. The CDR3 has 21 residues. CDR3 amino acids: CASSEFSGQGAKIISGNTIYF. Written as DNA, the CDR3 is TGTGCCAGCAGTGAGTTCTCCGGTCAGGGGGCGAAGATTATCTCTGGAAACACCATATATTTT.

At least ten counts were recorded for this clonotype. The chain is built from TRBV5-8 and TRBJ2-3, with D unclear. Germline V gives CDR1 SGHTS, CDR2 YDEGEE. V dropped 5 bases and J dropped 5 bases, with 15 bases sitting between them. The CDR3 runs to 14 residues. CDR3 amino acids: CASSPTSTEDTQYF. The CDR3 coding sequence is TGTGCCAGCAGTCCGACGTCCACCGAAGATACGCAGTATTTT.

This chain connects TRBV5-1 to TRBJ2-2; TRBD1 or TRBD2 may be the D gene (5 bases each). V was cut by 4 bases and J by 4 bases, with 8 bases left in between. CDR3 length equals 13 residues. CDR1 SGHRS and CDR2 YFSETQ come from the germline V gene. CDR3 nucleotide sequence: TGCGCCAGCAGCGGGACGGCCACCGGGGAGCTGTTTTTT. Translating gives CASSGTATGELFF.

The chain has TRBV12-3 or TRBV12-4 and TRBJ2-5; D gene unclear. The CDR3 spans 11 residues. Deletions cut 4 bases from V and 7 bases from J, with 7 bases between. The CDR3 loop reads CASSSVWTQYF. The CDR3 coding sequence is TGTGCCAGCAGTTCCGTGTGGACCCAGTACTTC.

The J gene is TRBJ1-5, the V gene TRBV19; unclear D gene. The CDR3 consists of 12 residues. The germline V gene has CDR1 LNHDA and CDR2 SQIVND (reference sequence). Trimming left V 4 bases short and J 9 bases short, with 10 bases between. DNA of the CDR3: TGTGCCAGTAGTACCCACACGGCGCCCCAGCATTTT. Protein: CASSTHTAPQHF.

This clonotype has just a few counts. The V gene is TRBV11-2, the J gene TRBJ2-3; TRBD2 matches at 10 bases. Germline lookup yields CDR1 SGHAT and CDR2 FQNNGV. The trim removed 0 bases at V and 0 bases at J, leaving 9 bases unmatched. This CDR3 has 19 residues. The CDR3, as DNA: TGTGCCAGCAGCTTAGATGCTAGCGGGAGCCGAGCTAGCACAGATACGCAGTATTTT. Residues: CASSLDASGSRASTDTQYF.

In this sample, this clonotype turned up a few times. The V call is TRBV6-1, the J call TRBJ1-1; tentative D call: TRBD1 (6 bases). The CDR3 is made up of 17 amino acids. Germline V gene lookup returns CDR1 MNHNS and CDR2 SASEGT. V was cut by 2 bases and J by 1 base, with 17 bases left in between. DNA of the CDR3: TGTGCCAGCAGTGAATTTTTCGTGGGGGGCGAGAACACTGAAGCTTTCTTT. Its protein product is CASSEFFVGGENTEAFF.

This clonotype has just a few counts. The CDR3 nucleotides read TGTGCCAGCAGTGACGGGGGACTAGCGTGGAGTGAGCAGTTCTTC. Amino acid sequence: CASSDGGLAWSEQFF. The V gene is TRBV6-1, the J gene TRBJ2-1, with 10 bases identical to TRBD2. The germline V gene has CDR1 MNHNS and CDR2 SASEGT. This CDR3 is built from 15 residues. V shed 3 bases, J shed 9 bases, and the junction held 8 bases outside the gene matches.

V is TRBV18 and J is TRBJ1-1, with a possible D match to TRBD1 (6 bases). V was clipped by 0 bases and J by 2 bases, with 10 bases between them. There are 15 residues in the CDR3. Germline V gene data show CDR1 as KGHSH and CDR2 as LQKENI. CDR3 sequence reads: CASSPPSRGNTEAFF. The DNA of the CDR3 is TGTGCCAGCTCACCACCTTCCAGGGGAAACACTGAAGCTTTCTTT. The full variable domain, rest sourced from reference TRBV18 and TRBJ1-1, is NAGVMQNPRHLVRRRGQEARLRCSPMKGHSHVYWYRQLPEEGLKFMVYLQKENIIDESGMPKERFSAEFPKEGPSILRIQQVVRGDSAAYFCASSPPSRGNTEAFFGQGTRLTVV.

This clonotype was found many times. V gene TRBV25-1 combines with J gene TRBJ2-7; D remains unclear. The V and J ends lost 2 bases and 3 bases respectively, with 5 bases between them. The CDR3 length is 12 residues. CDR1 is MGHDK and CDR2 is SYGVNS in the germline V gene. DNA for the CDR3: TGTGCCAGCAGTGAAGTGGTCTACGAGCAGTACTTC. Translation: CASSEVVYEQYF.

This clonotype was found a few times. The chain uses TRBV5-1 and TRBJ2-7; D possibly corresponds to TRBD1 (6 bases). The CDR3 is 14 amino acids. Germline V gene lookup returns CDR1 SGHRS and CDR2 YFSETQ. The V end was cut by 4 bases, the J end by 6 bases, with 17 bases between. In nucleotides, the CDR3 is TGCGCCAGCAGCGTGACAGGTCCCTCTGGCGAGCAGTACTTC. Its protein product is CASSVTGPSGEQYF. Combining the CDR3 with reference TRBV5-1 and TRBJ2-7 gives the whole variable domain KAGVTQTPRYLIKTRGQQVTLSCSPISGHRSVSWYQQTPGQGLQFLFEYFSETQRNKGNFPGRFSGRQFSNSRSEMNVSTLELGDSALYLCASSVTGPSGEQYFGPGTRLTVT.

This clonotype turned up a few times. The V and J genes are TRBV7-8 and TRBJ2-5; unclear D gene. The V and J ends lost 5 bases and 5 bases respectively, with 9 bases between them. This CDR3 comprises 12 residues. Germline V gene lookup returns CDR1 SGHVS and CDR2 FQNEAQ. The CDR3 reads CASSLRIETQYF. CDR3 in DNA: TGTGCCAGCAGCCTCCGGATTGAGACCCAGTACTTC.